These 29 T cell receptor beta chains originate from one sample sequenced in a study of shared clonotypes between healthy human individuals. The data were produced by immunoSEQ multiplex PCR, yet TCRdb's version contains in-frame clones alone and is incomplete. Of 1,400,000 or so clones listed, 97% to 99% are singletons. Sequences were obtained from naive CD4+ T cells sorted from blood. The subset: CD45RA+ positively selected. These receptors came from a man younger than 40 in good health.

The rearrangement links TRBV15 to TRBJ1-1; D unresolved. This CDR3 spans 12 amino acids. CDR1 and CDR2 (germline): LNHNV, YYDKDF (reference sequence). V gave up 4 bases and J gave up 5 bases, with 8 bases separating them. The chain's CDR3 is CATSTRGTEAFF. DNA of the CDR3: TGTGCCACCAGCACAAGAGGGACTGAAGCTTTCTTT.

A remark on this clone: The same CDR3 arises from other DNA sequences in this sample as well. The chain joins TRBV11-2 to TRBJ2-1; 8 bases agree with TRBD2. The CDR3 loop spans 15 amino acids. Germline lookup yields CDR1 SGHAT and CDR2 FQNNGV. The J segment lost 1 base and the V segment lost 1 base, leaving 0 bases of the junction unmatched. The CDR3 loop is CASSLAGGSYNEQFF. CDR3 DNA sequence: TGTGCCAGCAGCTTAGCGGGAGGGTCCTACAATGAGCAGTTCTTC.

The CDR3 protein is CASSFSSGGELFF. The CDR3, as DNA: TGCGCCAGCAGCTTTTCCTCCGGGGGGGAGCTGTTTTTT. V gene TRBV5-1 combines with J gene TRBJ2-2; D ambiguous. The CDR3 covers 13 residues. CDR1 and CDR2 from the germline V gene are SGHRS and YFSETQ. V was pared by 2 bases and J by 8 bases, with 10 bases between.

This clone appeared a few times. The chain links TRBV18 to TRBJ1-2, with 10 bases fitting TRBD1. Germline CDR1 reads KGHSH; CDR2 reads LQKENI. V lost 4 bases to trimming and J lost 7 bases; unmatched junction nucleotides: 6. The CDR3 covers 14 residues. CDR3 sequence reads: CASSLPGTGVGYTF. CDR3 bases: TGTGCCAGCTCACTACCCGGGACAGGGGTTGGCTACACCTTC.

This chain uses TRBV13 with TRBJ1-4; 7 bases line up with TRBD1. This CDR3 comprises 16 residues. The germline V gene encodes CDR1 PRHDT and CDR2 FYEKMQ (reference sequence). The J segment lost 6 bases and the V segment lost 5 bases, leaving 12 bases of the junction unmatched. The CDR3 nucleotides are TGTGCCAGCAGCCCGATAAAGACAGGGTCAGATGAAAAACTGTTTTTT. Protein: CASSPIKTGSDEKLFF. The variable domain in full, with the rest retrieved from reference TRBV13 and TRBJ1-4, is AAGVIQSPRHLIKEKRETATLKCYPIPRHDTVYWYQQGPGQDPQFLISFYEKMQSDKGSIPDRFSAQQFSDYHSELNMSSLELGDSALYFCASSPIKTGSDEKLFFGSGTQLSVL.

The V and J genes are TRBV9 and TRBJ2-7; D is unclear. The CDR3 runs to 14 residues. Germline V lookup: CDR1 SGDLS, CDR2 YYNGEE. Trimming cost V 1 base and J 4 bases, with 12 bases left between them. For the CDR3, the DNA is TGTGCCAGCAGCGTAACCCCACAGAGTTACGAGCAGTACTTC. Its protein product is CASSVTPQSYEQYF.

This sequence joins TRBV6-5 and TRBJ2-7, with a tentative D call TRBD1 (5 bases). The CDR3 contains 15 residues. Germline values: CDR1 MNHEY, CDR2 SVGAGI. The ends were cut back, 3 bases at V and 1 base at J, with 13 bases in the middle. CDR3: CASSYSSTGSYEQYF. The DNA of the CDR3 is TGTGCCAGCAGTTATAGCTCCACAGGATCCTACGAGCAGTACTTC.

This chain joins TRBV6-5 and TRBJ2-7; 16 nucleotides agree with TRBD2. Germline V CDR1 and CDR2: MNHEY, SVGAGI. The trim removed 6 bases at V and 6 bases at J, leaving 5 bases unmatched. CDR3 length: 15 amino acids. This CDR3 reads CASSSGLAGGFEQYF. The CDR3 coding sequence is TGTGCCAGCAGCTCGGGACTAGCGGGAGGGTTCGAGCAGTACTTC.

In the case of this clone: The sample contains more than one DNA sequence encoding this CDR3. The CDR3 region has the DNA TGTGCCAGCAGCGTAGCGGCGGGAGGTAGCTACGAGCAGTACTTC. Translation gives CASSVAAGGSYEQYF. V gene TRBV9 combines with J gene TRBJ2-7; 8 bases agree with TRBD2. V lost 0 bases to trimming and J lost 3 bases; unmatched junction nucleotides: 5. Looked up from germline, CDR1 is SGDLS and CDR2 is YYNGEE. This CDR3 has 15 residues.

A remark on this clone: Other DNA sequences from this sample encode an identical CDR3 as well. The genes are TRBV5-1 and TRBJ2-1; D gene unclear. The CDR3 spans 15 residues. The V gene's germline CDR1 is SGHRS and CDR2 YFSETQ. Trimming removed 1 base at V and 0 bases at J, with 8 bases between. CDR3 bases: TGCGCCAGCAGCTTGATACCGAGCTCCTACAATGAGCAGTTCTTC. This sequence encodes CASSLIPSSYNEQFF.

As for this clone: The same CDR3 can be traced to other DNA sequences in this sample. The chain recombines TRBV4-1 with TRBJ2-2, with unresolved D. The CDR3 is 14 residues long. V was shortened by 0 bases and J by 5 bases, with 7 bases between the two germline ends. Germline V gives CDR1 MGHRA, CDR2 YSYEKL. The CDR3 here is CASSQDRVTGELFF. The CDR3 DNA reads TGCGCCAGCAGCCAAGATCGTGTAACCGGGGAGCTGTTTTTT.

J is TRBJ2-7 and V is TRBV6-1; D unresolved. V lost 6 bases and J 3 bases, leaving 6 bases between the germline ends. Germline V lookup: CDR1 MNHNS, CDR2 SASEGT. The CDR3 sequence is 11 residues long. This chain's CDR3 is CASSLNYEQYF. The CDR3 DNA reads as TGTGCCAGCAGCTTAAACTACGAGCAGTACTTC.

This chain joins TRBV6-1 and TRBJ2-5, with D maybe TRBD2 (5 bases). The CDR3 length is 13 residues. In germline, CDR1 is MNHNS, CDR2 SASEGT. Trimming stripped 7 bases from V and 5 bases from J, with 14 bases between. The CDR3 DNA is TGTGCCAGCAACGAGGGAGCTTGGGAGACCCAGTACTTC. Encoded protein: CASNEGAWETQYF.

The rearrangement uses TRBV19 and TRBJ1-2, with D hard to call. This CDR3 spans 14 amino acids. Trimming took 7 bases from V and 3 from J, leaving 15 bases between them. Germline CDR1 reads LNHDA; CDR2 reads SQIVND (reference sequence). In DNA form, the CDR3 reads TGTGCCAGTAATTTGGTGGCCGAACACTATGGCTACACCTTC. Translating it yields CASNLVAEHYGYTF.

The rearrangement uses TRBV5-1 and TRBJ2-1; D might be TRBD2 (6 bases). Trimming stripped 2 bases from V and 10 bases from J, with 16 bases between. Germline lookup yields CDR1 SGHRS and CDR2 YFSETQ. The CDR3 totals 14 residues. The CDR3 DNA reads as TGCGCCAGCAGCTTTTTACGGGAGACGCGAGAGCAGTTCTTC. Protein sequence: CASSFLRETREQFF. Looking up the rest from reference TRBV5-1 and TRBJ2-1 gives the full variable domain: KAGVTQTPRYLIKTRGQQVTLSCSPISGHRSVSWYQQTPGQGLQFLFEYFSETQRNKGNFPGRFSGRQFSNSRSEMNVSTLELGDSALYLCASSFLRETREQFFGPGTRLTVL.

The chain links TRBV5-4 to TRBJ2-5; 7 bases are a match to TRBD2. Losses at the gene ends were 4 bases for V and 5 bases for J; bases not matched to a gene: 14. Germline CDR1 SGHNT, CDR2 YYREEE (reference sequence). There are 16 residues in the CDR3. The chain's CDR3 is CASSAASGWPGETQYF. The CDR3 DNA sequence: TGTGCCAGCAGCGCGGCTAGCGGTTGGCCCGGGGAGACCCAGTACTTC.

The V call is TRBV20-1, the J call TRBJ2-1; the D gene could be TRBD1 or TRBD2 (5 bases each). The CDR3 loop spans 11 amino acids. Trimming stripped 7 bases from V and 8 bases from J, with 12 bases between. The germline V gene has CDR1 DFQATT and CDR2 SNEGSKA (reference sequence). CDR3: CSVGRQDEQFF. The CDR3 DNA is TGCAGTGTGGGACGGCAGGATGAGCAGTTCTTC.

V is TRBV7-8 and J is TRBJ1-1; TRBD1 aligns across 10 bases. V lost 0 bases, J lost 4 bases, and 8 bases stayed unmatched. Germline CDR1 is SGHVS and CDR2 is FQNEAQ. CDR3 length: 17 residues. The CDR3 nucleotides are TGTGCCAGCAGCTTAGCGAGGACAGGGGGGTTCGGCACTGAAGCTTTCTTT. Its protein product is CASSLARTGGFGTEAFF. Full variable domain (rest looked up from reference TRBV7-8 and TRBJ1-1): GAGVSQSPRYKVAKRGQDVALRCDPISGHVSLFWYQQALGQGPEFLTYFQNEAQLDKSGLPSDRFFAERPEGSVSTLKIQRTQQEDSAVYLCASSLARTGGFGTEAFFGQGTRLTVV.

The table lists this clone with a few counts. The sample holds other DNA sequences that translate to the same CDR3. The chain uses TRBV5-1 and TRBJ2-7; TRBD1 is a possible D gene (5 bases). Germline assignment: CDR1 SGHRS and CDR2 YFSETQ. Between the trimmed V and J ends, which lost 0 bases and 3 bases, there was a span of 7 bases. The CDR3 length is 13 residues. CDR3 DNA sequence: TGCGCCAGCAGCTTGGTACAGGACTACGAGCAGTACTTC. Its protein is CASSLVQDYEQYF. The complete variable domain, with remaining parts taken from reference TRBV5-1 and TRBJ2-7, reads KAGVTQTPRYLIKTRGQQVTLSCSPISGHRSVSWYQQTPGQGLQFLFEYFSETQRNKGNFPGRFSGRQFSNSRSEMNVSTLELGDSALYLCASSLVQDYEQYFGPGTRLTVT.

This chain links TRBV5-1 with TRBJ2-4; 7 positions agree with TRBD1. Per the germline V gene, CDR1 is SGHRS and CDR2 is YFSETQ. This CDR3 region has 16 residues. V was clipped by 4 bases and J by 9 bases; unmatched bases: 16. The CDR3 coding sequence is TGCGCCAGCAGCCGACCGTCACCCGGGACAGAGGGCATTCAGTACTTC. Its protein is CASSRPSPGTEGIQYF.

The CDR3 is CASSLRSGHSYEQYF. The CDR3 region has the DNA TGTGCCAGCAGCTTAAGGTCGGGACATAGCTACGAGCAGTACTTC. The chain uses TRBV7-3 and TRBJ2-7; TRBD1 might be the D (6 bases). Looked up from germline, CDR1 is SGHTA and CDR2 is FQGTGA. CDR3 size: 15 residues. Trimming took off 1 base at V and 3 bases at J, with 13 bases between the two ends.

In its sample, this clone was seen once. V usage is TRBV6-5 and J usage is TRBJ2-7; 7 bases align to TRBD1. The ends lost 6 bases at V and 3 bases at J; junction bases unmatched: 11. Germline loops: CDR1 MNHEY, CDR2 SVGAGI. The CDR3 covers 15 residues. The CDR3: CASRPRRTGDYEQYF. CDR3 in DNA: TGTGCCAGCAGACCCCGTAGGACAGGAGACTACGAGCAGTACTTC.

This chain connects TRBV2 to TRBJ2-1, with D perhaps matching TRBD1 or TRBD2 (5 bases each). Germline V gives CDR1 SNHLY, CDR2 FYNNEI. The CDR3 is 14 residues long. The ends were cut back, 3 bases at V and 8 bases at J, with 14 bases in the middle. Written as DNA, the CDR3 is TGTGCCAGCAGTGATGGGGGACCCTTGCATGAGCAGTTCTTC. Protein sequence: CASSDGGPLHEQFF. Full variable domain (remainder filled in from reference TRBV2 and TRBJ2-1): EPEVTQTPSHQVTQMGQEVILRCVPISNHLYFYWYRQILGQKVEFLVSFYNNEISEKSEIFDDQFSVERPDGSNFTLKIRSTKLEDSAMYFCASSDGGPLHEQFFGPGTRLTVL.

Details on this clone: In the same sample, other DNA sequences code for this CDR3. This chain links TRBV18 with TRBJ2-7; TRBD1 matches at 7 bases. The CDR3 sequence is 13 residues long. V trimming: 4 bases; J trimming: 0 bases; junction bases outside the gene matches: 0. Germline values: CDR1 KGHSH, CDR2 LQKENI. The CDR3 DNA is TGTGCCAGCTCACGGGACAGCTCCTACGAGCAGTACTTC. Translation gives CASSRDSSYEQYF.

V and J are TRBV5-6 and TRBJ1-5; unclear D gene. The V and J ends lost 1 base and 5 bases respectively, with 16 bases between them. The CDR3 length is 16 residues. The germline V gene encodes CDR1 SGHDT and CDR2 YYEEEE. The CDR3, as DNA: TGTGCCAGCAGCTTGTATTCAGGCGTGCTGCATCAGCCCCAGCATTTT. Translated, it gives CASSLYSGVLHQPQHF.

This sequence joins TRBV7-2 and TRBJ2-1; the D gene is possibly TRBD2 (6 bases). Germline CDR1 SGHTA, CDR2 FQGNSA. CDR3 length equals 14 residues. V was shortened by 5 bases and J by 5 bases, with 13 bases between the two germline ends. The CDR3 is CASSLELANNEQFF. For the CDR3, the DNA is TGTGCCAGCAGCCTCGAACTAGCAAACAATGAGCAGTTCTTC.

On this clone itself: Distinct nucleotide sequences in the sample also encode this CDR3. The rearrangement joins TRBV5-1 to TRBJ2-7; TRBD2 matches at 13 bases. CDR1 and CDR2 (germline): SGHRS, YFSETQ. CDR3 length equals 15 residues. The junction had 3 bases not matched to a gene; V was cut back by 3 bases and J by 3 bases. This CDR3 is CASSSGLAGNYEQYF. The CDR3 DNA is TGCGCCAGCAGCTCGGGACTAGCGGGAAACTACGAGCAGTACTTC.

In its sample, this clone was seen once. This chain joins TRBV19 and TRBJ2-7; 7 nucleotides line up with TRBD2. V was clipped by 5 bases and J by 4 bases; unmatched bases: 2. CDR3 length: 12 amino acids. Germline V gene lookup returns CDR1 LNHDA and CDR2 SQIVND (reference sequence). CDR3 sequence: CASSASGYEQYF. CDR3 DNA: TGTGCCAGTAGTGCTAGCGGTTACGAGCAGTACTTC.

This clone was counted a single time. In nucleotides, the CDR3 is TGTGCCAGCAGCTCACTAGGGTTCGCCACCGGGGAGCTGTTTTTT. Protein: CASSSLGFATGELFF. This chain uses TRBV5-4 with TRBJ2-2, with D tentatively TRBD2 (5 bases). V shed 3 bases and J shed 4 bases, with 13 bases lying between them. Germline CDR1 and CDR2: SGHNT and YYREEE (reference sequence). The CDR3 has 15 amino acids.